The next 3 T cell receptor beta chains were all read from a single sample in a study of Tregs in tolerant kidney transplant recipients. Using immunoSEQ multiplex PCR, the repertoire was profiled, and TCRdb retains in-frame clones only, with some absent. The record lists more than 45,000 clones, of which the ten most abundant hold roughly 0.85%. Sequencing was performed on CD4+ T cells from blood, taken before the transplant. Receptors originate from a human donor who received a combined kidney and bone marrow transplant.

Concerning this clone itself: From the germline J gene comes the end of the CDR3, since the read stops 3 residues before it. This chain links TRBV18 with TRBJ1-4; TRBD1 matches at 8 bases. V was pared by 0 bases and J by 7 bases, with 4 bases of the junction left unmatched. This CDR3 spans 15 amino acids. Germline CDR1 KGHSH, CDR2 LQKENI. The DNA read from the CDR3 is TGTGCCAGCTCACCACCGACAGGGGAGGTTGAAAAA. This translates into CASSPPTGEVEK. The full CDR3 protein reads CASSPPTGEVEKLFF.

Note on this clone: The CDR3 end falls 3 residues outside the read, so it is completed with the germline J gene. The chain combines TRBV30 with TRBJ2-5; possibly TRBD1 for D (5 bases). The V end lost 0 bases, the J end lost 1 base, and 6 bases lay between the germline ends. This CDR3 is built from 13 residues. Per germline, CDR1 GTSNPN and CDR2 SVGIG (reference sequence). CDR3 region: CAWSVQVQETQYF. CDR3 DNA, as far as it was read: TGTGCCTGGAGTGTACAGGTCCAAGAGACC.

With regard to this clone: The read ends 3 residues shy of where the CDR3 ends; the end is completed using the germline J gene. The V gene is TRBV5-4, the J gene TRBJ1-5; D unclear. The germline V gene has CDR1 SGHNT and CDR2 YYREEE (reference sequence). This CDR3 comprises 13 residues. The V end lost 0 bases, the J end lost 4 bases, and 5 bases lay between the germline ends. The CDR3 region is CASSLDRNQPQHF. The CDR3 DNA, read in part, is TGTGCCAGCAGCTTGGACAGAAATCAGCCC.